This TCR beta chain is from a study of human T cells and chemical hapten exposure. Study findings and constraints: Patch test score tracked positively with PT1 expanded TCR counts. Controls had significantly fewer large CDR3 similarity clusters than were formed by expanded TCRs.

Individual cDNA molecules each carried unique molecular identifiers attached by the library. TCRdb recomputed calls from the RACE reads with MiXCR, one row per CDR3 protein. The repertoire holds about 290,000 distinct CDR3 sequences, with approximately 7.5% as singletons. Time point noted: pre-sensitization, week 0. The treatment: therapeutic diphenylcyclopropenone sensitization with weekly scalp DPC. Patients had alopecia, were aged 18 to 70, and were not pregnant. This CDR3 is 12 amino acids long. With 6 bases removed from V and 1 base from J, the gap between germline ends came to 4 bases. Germline CDR1 and CDR2: SGHRS and YFSETQ. This clonotype came up many times. No antigen is known for it.

The rearrangement joins TRBV5-1 to TRBJ2-2; D is unclear. The sequenced sample was whole blood, obtained in connection with sensitization to the hapten diphenylcyclopropenone (DPC). The sequence was obtained from a man aged 18 to 35 with alopecia areata. Some clones in this sample may be carry-over from other donors' samples. CDR3 loop: CASTWNTGELFF. In DNA, the CDR3 is TGCGCCAGCACATGGAACACCGGGGAGCTGTTTTTT.